The next 14 T cell receptor beta chains were all read from a single sample in a study of T cell responses to AZD1222 COVID-19 vaccine. The method was immunoSEQ multiplex PCR; TCRdb's version includes in-frame clones alone and lacks a portion of them. The table lists around 85,000 clones, 90% of them singletons. Sequences were derived from peripheral blood, sampled 28 days after the second AZD1222 dose. The origin of the receptors is an adult who received the AZD1222 COVID-19 vaccine.

The chain uses TRBV9 and TRBJ1-3, with 7 bases that match TRBD1. With 0 bases clipped from V and 0 bases from J, the junction kept 6 bases outside the gene matches. The V gene's germline CDR1 is SGDLS and CDR2 YYNGEE. CDR3 length: 17 amino acids. The CDR3 nucleotides read TGTGCCAGCAGCGTAGGCCCAGGGGGAGTCTCTGGAAACACCATATATTTT. Translated: CASSVGPGGVSGNTIYF.

CDR3 nucleotides: TGTGCCAGCAGCCAAGTTGGAGGGGATAATTCACCCCTCCACTTT. This sequence encodes CASSQVGGDNSPLHF. This chain links TRBV3-1 (or the pseudogene TRBV3-2) with TRBJ1-6, with D tentatively TRBD1 (5 bases). This CDR3 is 15 amino acids long. V gave up 1 base and J gave up 5 bases, with 9 bases separating them. The germline gives CDR1 LGHDT, CDR2 YNNKEL (reference sequence).

This sequence joins TRBV29-1 and TRBJ1-1; a possible D gene is TRBD1 (5 bases). Germline assignment: CDR1 SQVTM and CDR2 ANQGSEA. The CDR3 length is 12 residues. V was trimmed by 7 bases and J by 4 bases, leaving 13 bases between them. The CDR3 loop reads CSAGTGTTEAFF. Written as DNA, the CDR3 is TGCAGCGCCGGTACGGGGACCACTGAAGCTTTCTTT.

This chain links TRBV7-2 with TRBJ2-2; D gene ambiguous. Trimming shortened V by 7 bases and J by 1 base, and 13 bases separated the two germline ends. CDR1 is SGHTA, CDR2 FQGNSA, per germline. This CDR3 contains 15 residues. This chain's CDR3 is CASTPGAVNTGELFF. The CDR3 DNA sequence: TGTGCCAGCACCCCGGGCGCGGTGAACACCGGGGAGCTGTTTTTT.

This chain links TRBV3-1 (or the pseudogene TRBV3-2) with TRBJ2-1; possibly TRBD1 for D (5 bases). The CDR3 contains 17 residues. The germline V and J ends were trimmed by 2 bases and 0 bases, with 14 bases remaining between them. Germline V gene sequence: CDR1 LGHDT, CDR2 YNNKEL (reference sequence). Here the CDR3 DNA reads TGTGCCAGCAGCCAATCCCCCCCTGGGGCCTCCTACAATGAGCAGTTCTTC. It yields the protein CASSQSPPGASYNEQFF.

The CDR3 DNA is TGTGCCAGCAGCCAAGCAGGGGCCCATCAGCCCCAGCATTTT. This encodes CASSQAGAHQPQHF. This rearrangement joins TRBV3-1 (or the pseudogene TRBV3-2) to TRBJ1-5; D may be TRBD1 (6 bases). CDR1 and CDR2 (germline): LGHDT, YNNKEL (reference sequence). There are 14 residues in the CDR3. The V and J ends lost 1 base and 5 bases respectively, with 9 bases between them.

CDR3 region: CASSEFENTIYF. The CDR3, as DNA: TGTGCCAGCAGTGAATTTGAAAACACCATATATTTT. This chain links TRBV25-1 with TRBJ1-3, with D uncertain. CDR1 is MGHDK and CDR2 is SYGVNS in the germline V gene. The CDR3 sequence is 12 residues long. V dropped 1 base and J dropped 6 bases, with 4 bases sitting between them.

This clone has a single count. V and J are TRBV11-1 and TRBJ2-3; D unresolved. The CDR3 has 14 amino acids. The germline CDR1 and CDR2 sequences are SGHAT and FQDESV (reference sequence). V was trimmed by 2 bases and J by 6 bases, leaving 12 bases between them. CDR3 protein: CASSLTPGRDTQYF. For the CDR3, the DNA is TGTGCCAGCAGCTTAACCCCTGGGCGGGATACGCAGTATTTT. Complete variable domain (other parts from reference TRBV11-1 and TRBJ2-3): EAEVAQSPRYKITEKSQAVAFWCDPISGHATLYWYRQILGQGPELLVQFQDESVVDDSQLPKDRFSAERLKGVDSTLKIQPAELGDSAMYLCASSLTPGRDTQYFGPGTRLTVL.

The chain has TRBV9 and TRBJ2-1; D not resolved. Germline CDR1 is SGDLS and CDR2 is YYNGEE. The V gene lost 0 bases and the J gene lost 7 bases, with 8 bases spanning the gap. The CDR3 has 13 amino acids. For the CDR3, the DNA is TGTGCCAGCAGCGTAGGCATCGAGAATGAGCAGTTCTTC. This encodes CASSVGIENEQFF.

V usage is TRBV7-3 and J usage is TRBJ1-3; 7 nucleotides agree with TRBD1. The V gene's germline CDR1 is SGHTA and CDR2 FQGTGA. Unmatched junction bases numbered 24, after V lost 4 bases and J lost 0 bases. The CDR3 runs to 22 residues. CDR3 DNA: TGTGCCAGCAGCTCCAGAGAGTCTCGGGACAGCAGCAAAGGGGGCTCTGGAAACACCATATATTTT. It yields the protein CASSSRESRDSSKGGSGNTIYF.

This chain uses TRBV7-9 with TRBJ2-1; 13 nucleotides align to TRBD2. Per the germline V gene, CDR1 is SEHNR and CDR2 is FQNEAQ (reference sequence). V shed 7 bases and J 4 bases; nucleotides not matched to a gene: 10. The CDR3 is 17 residues long. The CDR3 DNA sequence: TGTGCCAGCACCGCGACTAGCGGGGGGCCGGGGTACAATGAGCAGTTCTTC. Translation: CASTATSGGPGYNEQFF.

This clone was recorded only once. This chain links TRBV7-3 with TRBJ1-5; no reliable D call. This CDR3 is 13 amino acids long. Germline assignment: CDR1 SGHTA and CDR2 FQGTGA. The chain's CDR3 is CTPGPIGGQPQHF. CDR3 coding DNA: TGTACGCCTGGCCCTATTGGAGGTCAGCCCCAGCATTTT.

As regards this clone: Within the sample, other DNA sequences also encode this same CDR3. The gene calls are TRBV28 and TRBJ1-3; D not certain. The CDR3 runs 12 residues. Germline loops: CDR1 MDHEN, CDR2 SYDVKM. Deletions cut 4 bases from V and 4 bases from J, with 5 bases between. CDR3 DNA: TGTGCCAGCAGTTCCCCCGGAAACACCATATATTTT. Its translation is CASSSPGNTIYF. Full variable domain (outside the CDR3, taken from reference TRBV28 and TRBJ1-3): DVKVTQSSRYLVKRTGEKVFLECVQDMDHENMFWYRQDPGLGLRLIYFSYDVKMKEKGDIPEGYSVSREKKERFSLILESASTNQTSMYLCASSSPGNTIYFGEGSWLTVV.

This rearrangement joins TRBV15 to TRBJ1-2; no clear D gene. The CDR3 is 13 amino acids. V lost 7 bases and J lost 5, with 14 bases in between. CDR1 is LNHNV, CDR2 YYDKDF, per germline (reference sequence). The CDR3 DNA is TGTGCCACCACCAAGGACGCCGGTTATGGCTACACCTTC. It yields the protein CATTKDAGYGYTF.